Below, 10 T cell receptor beta chains from the same sample are listed, as sequenced in a study of T-cell reconstitution after alpha-beta-depleted transplantation in children. For TCRbeta, the library was prepared with unique molecular identifiers. TCRdb re-called the PCR reads with MiXCR, one entry per CDR3 protein. This sample carries 200,000 to 250,000 distinct CDR3 sequences, roughly 10% of them seen once, and the ten largest clones take approximately 6.2%. Source: PBMCs from the stem cell graft donor, taken from the stem cell graft. These receptors were obtained from a human donor who donated a stem cell graft to a child with acute lymphoblastic leukemia.

J is TRBJ2-7 and V is TRBV10-3; 8 bases match TRBD2. CDR1 and CDR2 (germline): ENHRY, SYGVKD. The CDR3 has 17 amino acids. The trim removed 7 bases at V and 2 bases at J, leaving 16 bases unmatched. CDR3 in amino acids: CAINGGSRGGSTYEQYF. DNA for the CDR3: TGTGCCATCAATGGTGGTTCTCGGGGGGGTTCGACCTACGAGCAGTACTTC.

V is TRBV7-2 and J is TRBJ2-4, with D tentatively TRBD1 or TRBD2 (5 bases each). V lost 1 base, J lost 5 bases, and 12 bases lay in between. The CDR3 totals 15 residues. Germline CDR1 and CDR2: SGHTA and FQGNSA. CDR3 sequence reads: CASSLVWGFENIQYF. CDR3 in DNA: TGTGCCAGCAGCTTAGTTTGGGGGTTCGAAAACATTCAGTACTTC.

J is TRBJ2-3 and V is TRBV4-3; 8 nucleotides line up with TRBD1. CDR1 and CDR2 (germline): LGHNA, YSLEER. The CDR3 consists of 17 residues. V trimming: 0 bases; J trimming: 1 base; junction bases outside the gene matches: 6. CDR3 sequence reads: CASSQDGQGAGTDTQYF. The CDR3 nucleotides read TGCGCCAGCAGCCAAGATGGGCAGGGGGCTGGCACAGATACGCAGTATTTT.

This clonotype occurred many times. V gene TRBV5-4 combines with J gene TRBJ2-4; 7 bases map to TRBD1. V was clipped by 3 bases and J by 3 bases; unmatched bases: 6. Germline loops: CDR1 SGHNT, CDR2 YYREEE (reference sequence). The CDR3 runs to 15 residues. The CDR3, as DNA: TGTGCCAGCAGCTCGATTCAGGGGGACAAAAACATTCAGTACTTC. Amino acid sequence: CASSSIQGDKNIQYF.

This clonotype showed up just a few times. The chain uses TRBV5-1 and TRBJ1-6; 7 bases match TRBD1. Trimming cost V 4 bases and J 10 bases; bases outside gene matches: 5. Germline assignment: CDR1 SGHRS and CDR2 YFSETQ. This CDR3 is built from 13 residues. The CDR3 loop is CASSQGGQSPLHF. The CDR3 nucleotides read TGCGCCAGCAGCCAAGGGGGACAGTCACCCCTCCACTTT.

The chain recombines TRBV6-1 with TRBJ1-2; D possibly corresponds to TRBD1 (6 bases). V was clipped by 6 bases and J by 4 bases, with 21 bases between them. Germline assignment: CDR1 MNHNS and CDR2 SASEGT. The CDR3 loop spans 16 amino acids. For the CDR3, the DNA is TGTGCCAGCAGCCAAGGGGGGTCCCGGTCCCCCTATGGCTACACCTTC. As protein: CASSQGGSRSPYGYTF.

This clonotype was observed a handful of times. The chain links TRBV25-1 to TRBJ1-4; D gene unclear. Germline values: CDR1 MGHDK, CDR2 SYGVNS. This CDR3 has 15 residues. The V and J ends lost 3 bases and 0 bases respectively, with 8 bases between them. The DNA of the CDR3 is TGTGCCAGCAGTGAGGCCGGTACAACTAATGAAAAACTGTTTTTT. Protein product: CASSEAGTTNEKLFF. The whole variable domain, filled in from reference TRBV25-1 and TRBJ1-4, reads EADIYQTPRYLVIGTGKKITLECSQTMGHDKMYWYQQDPGMELHLIHYSYGVNSTEKGDLSSESTVSRIRTEHFPLTLESARPSHTSQYLCASSEAGTTNEKLFFGSGTQLSVL.

The chain is built from TRBV7-9 and TRBJ2-7; no clear D gene. Looked up from germline, CDR1 is SEHNR and CDR2 is FQNEAQ (reference sequence). V gave up 1 base and J gave up 2 bases, with 9 bases separating them. This CDR3 is 14 amino acids long. For the CDR3, the DNA is TGTGCCAGCAGCTTAGTAGCCGGAACCTACGAGCAGTACTTC. Protein: CASSLVAGTYEQYF.

This clonotype showed up many times. V gene TRBV12-3 or TRBV12-4 combines with J gene TRBJ2-6, with unresolved D. Trimming stripped 6 bases from V and 10 bases from J, with 7 bases between. This CDR3 is built from 11 residues. Here the CDR3 DNA reads TGTGCCAGCAGCCCCAGTAACGTCCTGACTTTC. Protein sequence: CASSPSNVLTF.

This clonotype was observed a handful of times. The chain employs TRBV5-6 and TRBJ2-1; a weak D match, TRBD2 (5 bases). V dropped 2 bases and J dropped 0 bases, with 9 bases sitting between them. Germline V gene sequence: CDR1 SGHDT, CDR2 YYEEEE. The CDR3 contains 15 residues. The CDR3 DNA is TGTGCCAGCAGCTTTGTAGCGTCCTCCTACAATGAGCAGTTCTTC. Its translation is CASSFVASSYNEQFF.